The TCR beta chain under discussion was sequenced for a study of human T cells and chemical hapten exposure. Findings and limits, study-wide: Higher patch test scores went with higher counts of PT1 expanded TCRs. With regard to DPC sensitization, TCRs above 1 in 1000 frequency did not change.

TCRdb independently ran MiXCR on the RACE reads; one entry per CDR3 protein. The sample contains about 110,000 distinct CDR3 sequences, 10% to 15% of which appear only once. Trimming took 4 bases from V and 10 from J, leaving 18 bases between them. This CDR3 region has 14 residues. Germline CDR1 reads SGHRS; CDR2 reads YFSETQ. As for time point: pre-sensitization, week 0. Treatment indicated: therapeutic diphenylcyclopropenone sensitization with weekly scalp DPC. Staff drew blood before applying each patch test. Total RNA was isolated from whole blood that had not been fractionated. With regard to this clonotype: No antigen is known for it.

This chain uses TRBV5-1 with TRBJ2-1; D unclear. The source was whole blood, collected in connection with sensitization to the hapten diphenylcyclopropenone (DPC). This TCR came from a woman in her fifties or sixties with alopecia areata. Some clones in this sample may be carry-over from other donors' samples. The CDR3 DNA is TGCGCCAGCAGCGTGGACGGGCCGCAGCGCGAGCAGTTCTTC. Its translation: CASSVDGPQREQFF.